What follows describes a single T cell receptor beta chain. Its matching antigen is unknown. Sequenced material consisted of expressed TCRB transcripts (all of the isolated RNA was reverse transcribed). TCRdb's copy holds only in-frame clones and misses some; the assay was immunoSEQ multiplex PCR. The top ten clones hold 0.035% to 0.045% of a sample with fewer than 500,000 clones, approximately 15% of them seen once. The data were taken from a study of beta chain features in type 1 diabetes. Findings and limits, study-wide: In all four CD4+ subsets, TCRB CDR3 length was significantly, moderately reduced in type 1 diabetes.

Germline V gene sequence: CDR1 LNHDA, CDR2 SQIVND (reference sequence). This CDR3 is 15 amino acids long. With V trimmed by 1 base and J by 6 bases, 4 bases remained unmatched. Material for sequencing was naive CD4+ T cells from blood. The source of this sequence is a man aged 25 to 40 in good health. J is TRBJ2-1 and V is TRBV19, with TRBD2 matching over 9 bases. CDR3 nucleotides: TGTGCCAGTAGTATAGTTAGCGGGAGTAGCAATGAGCAGTTCTTC. Its protein product is CASSIVSGSSNEQFF.